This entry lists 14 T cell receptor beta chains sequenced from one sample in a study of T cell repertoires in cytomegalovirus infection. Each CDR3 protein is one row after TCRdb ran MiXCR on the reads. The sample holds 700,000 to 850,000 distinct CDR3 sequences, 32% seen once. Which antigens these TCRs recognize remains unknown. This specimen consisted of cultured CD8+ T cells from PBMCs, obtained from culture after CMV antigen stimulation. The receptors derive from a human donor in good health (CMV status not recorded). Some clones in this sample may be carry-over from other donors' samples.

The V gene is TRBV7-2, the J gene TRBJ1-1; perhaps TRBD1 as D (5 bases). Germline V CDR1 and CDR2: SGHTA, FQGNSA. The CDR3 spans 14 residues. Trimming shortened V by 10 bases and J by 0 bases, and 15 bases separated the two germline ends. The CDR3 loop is CATVGGDLNTEAFF. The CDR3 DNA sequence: TGTGCCACCGTGGGCGGGGACTTGAACACTGAAGCTTTCTTT.

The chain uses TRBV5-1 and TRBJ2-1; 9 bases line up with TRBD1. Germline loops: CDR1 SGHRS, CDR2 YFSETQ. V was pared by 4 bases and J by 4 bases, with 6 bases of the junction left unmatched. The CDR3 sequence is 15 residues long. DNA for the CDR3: TGCGCCAGCAGCGAAGGACAGGGGAGGTACAATGAGCAGTTCTTC. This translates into CASSEGQGRYNEQFF.

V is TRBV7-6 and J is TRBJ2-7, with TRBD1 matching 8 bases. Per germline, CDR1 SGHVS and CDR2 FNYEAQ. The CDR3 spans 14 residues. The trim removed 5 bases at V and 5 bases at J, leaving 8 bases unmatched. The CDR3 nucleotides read TGTGCCAGCAGCCTGGGACAGGAATTCGACGAGCAGTACTTC. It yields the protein CASSLGQEFDEQYF.

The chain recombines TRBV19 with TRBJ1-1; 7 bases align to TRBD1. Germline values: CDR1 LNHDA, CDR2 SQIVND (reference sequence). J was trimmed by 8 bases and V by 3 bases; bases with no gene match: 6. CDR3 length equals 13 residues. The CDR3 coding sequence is TGTGCCAGTAGTATTAAGGCGGACAGGGAAGCTTTCTTT. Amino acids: CASSIKADREAFF.

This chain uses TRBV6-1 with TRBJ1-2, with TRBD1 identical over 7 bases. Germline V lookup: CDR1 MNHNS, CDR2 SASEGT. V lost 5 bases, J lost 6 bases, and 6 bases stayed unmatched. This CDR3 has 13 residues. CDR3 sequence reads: CASSQQGLDGYTF. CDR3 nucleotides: TGTGCCAGCAGTCAACAGGGGTTGGATGGCTACACCTTC.

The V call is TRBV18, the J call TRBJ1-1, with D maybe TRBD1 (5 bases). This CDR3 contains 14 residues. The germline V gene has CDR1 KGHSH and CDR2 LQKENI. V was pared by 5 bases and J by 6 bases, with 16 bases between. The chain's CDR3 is CASSSVGAGAEAFF. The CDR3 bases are TGTGCCAGCTCATCCGTTGGGGCCGGGGCTGAAGCTTTCTTT.

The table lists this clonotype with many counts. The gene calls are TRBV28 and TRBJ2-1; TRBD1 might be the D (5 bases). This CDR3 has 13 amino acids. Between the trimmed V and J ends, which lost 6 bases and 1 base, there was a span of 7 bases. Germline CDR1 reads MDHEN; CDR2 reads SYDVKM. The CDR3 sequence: CASSRVSYNEQFF. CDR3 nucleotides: TGTGCCAGCAGCAGGGTGTCCTACAATGAGCAGTTCTTC.

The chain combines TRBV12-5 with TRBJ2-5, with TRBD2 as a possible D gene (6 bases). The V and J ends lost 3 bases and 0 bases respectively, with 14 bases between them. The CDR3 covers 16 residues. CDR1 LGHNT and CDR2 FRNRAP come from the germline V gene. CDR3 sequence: CASGFRPGEYQETQYF. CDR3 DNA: TGTGCTAGTGGTTTTCGACCGGGAGAGTACCAAGAGACCCAGTACTTC.

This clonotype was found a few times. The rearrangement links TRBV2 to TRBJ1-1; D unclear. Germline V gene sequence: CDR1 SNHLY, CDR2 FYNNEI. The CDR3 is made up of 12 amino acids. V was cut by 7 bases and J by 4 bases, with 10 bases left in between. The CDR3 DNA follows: TGTGCCAGCATATCTGGGTTCACTGAAGCTTTCTTT. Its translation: CASISGFTEAFF.

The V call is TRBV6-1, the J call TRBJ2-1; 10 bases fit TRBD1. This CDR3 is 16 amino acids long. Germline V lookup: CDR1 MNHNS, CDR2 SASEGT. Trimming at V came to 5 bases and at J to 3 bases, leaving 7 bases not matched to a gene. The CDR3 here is CASSKKTGGVYNEQFF. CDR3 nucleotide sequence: TGTGCCAGCAGTAAAAAGACAGGGGGCGTCTACAATGAGCAGTTCTTC.

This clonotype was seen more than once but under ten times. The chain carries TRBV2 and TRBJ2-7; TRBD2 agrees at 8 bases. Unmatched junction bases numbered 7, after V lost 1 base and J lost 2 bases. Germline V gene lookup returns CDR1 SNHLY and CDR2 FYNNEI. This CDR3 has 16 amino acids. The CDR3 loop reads CASSEVSGADPYEQYV. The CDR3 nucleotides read TGTGCCAGCAGTGAAGTTAGCGGGGCTGACCCCTACGAGCAGTACGTC.

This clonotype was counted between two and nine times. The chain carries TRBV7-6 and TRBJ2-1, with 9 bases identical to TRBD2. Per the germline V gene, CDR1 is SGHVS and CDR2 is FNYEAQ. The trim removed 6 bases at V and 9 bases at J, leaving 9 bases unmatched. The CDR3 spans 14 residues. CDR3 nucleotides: TGTGCCAGCAGTTATGCGGGGGGGGCAGGTGAGCAGTTCTTC. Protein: CASSYAGGAGEQFF.

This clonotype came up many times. CDR3 region: CASSERLRGGETQYF. CDR3 DNA sequence: TGTGCCAGCAGTGAACGGCTAAGAGGAGGAGAGACCCAGTACTTC. The rearrangement links TRBV6-1 to TRBJ2-5; a weak D match, TRBD2 (5 bases). V lost 2 bases to trimming and J lost 4 bases, with 14 bases between them. Germline V gives CDR1 MNHNS, CDR2 SASEGT. CDR3 length: 15 residues.

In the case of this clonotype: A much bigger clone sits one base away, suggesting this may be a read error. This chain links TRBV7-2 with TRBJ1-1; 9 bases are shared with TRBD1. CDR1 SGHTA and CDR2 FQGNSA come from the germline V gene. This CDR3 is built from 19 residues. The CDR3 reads CVSSLVGTGMGILNTEAFF. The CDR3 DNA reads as TGTGTCAGCAGCTTAGTCGGGACAGGGATGGGGATACTGAACACTGAAGCTTTCTTT.